This paragraph reports one T cell receptor (beta chain). The data stem from a study of blood T cell repertoires in COVID-19. Study summary: Researchers got acute and convalescent COVID-19 samples from the United States, Italy and Spain.

Libraries were prepared by immunoSEQ multiplex PCR; TCRdb keeps only in-frame clonotypes and omits some of them. In the table there are approximately 99,000 clones, more than 75% of which are singletons. Trimming took off 6 bases at V and 5 bases at J, with 12 bases between the two ends. CDR3 length equals 13 residues. Germline V gene lookup returns CDR1 SNHLY and CDR2 FYNNEI. What was sequenced was peripheral blood. This rearrangement joins TRBV2 to TRBJ2-3; TRBD1 might be the D (5 bases). The clonotype comes from a human donor in a cohort sampled during active COVID-19. The chain's CDR3 is CASSRAGLDTQYF. Here the CDR3 DNA reads TGTGCCAGCAGCAGGGCCGGGTTAGATACGCAGTATTTT.